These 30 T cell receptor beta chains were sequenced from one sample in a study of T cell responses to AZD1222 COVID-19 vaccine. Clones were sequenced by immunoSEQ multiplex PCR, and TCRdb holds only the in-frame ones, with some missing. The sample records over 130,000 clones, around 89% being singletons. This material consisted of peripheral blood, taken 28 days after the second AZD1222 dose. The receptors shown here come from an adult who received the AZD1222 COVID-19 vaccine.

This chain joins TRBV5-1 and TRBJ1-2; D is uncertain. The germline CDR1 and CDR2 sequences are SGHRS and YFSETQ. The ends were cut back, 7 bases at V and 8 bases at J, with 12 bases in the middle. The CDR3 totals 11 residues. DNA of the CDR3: TGCGCCAGCGGCAGTCAGGAGGGCTACACCTTC. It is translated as CASGSQEGYTF.

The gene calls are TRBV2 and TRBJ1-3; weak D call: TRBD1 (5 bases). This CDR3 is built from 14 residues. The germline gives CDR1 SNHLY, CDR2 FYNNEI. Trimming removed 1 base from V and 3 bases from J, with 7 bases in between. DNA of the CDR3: TGTGCCAGCAGTGAAGAGGGGTTTGGAAACACCATATATTTT. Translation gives CASSEEGFGNTIYF.

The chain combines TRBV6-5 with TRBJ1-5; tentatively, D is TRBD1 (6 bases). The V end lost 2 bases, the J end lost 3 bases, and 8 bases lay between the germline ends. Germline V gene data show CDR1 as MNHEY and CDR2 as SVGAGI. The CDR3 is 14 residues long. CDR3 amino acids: CASSYGTNNQPQHF. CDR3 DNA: TGTGCCAGCAGTTACGGGACAAACAATCAGCCCCAGCATTTT.

Written as DNA, the CDR3 is TGTGCCAGCCAAGTACCGGTGATGCCGCAGTTCTTC. It translates to CASQVPVMPQFF. The chain has TRBV6-6 and TRBJ2-1; no firm D call. The V gene's germline CDR1 is MNHNY and CDR2 SVGAGI (reference sequence). The CDR3 runs to 12 residues. Trimming removed 8 bases at V and 12 bases at J, with 17 bases between.

The CDR3 protein is CASSRQQNTEAFF. CDR3 DNA sequence: TGTGCCAGCTCACGACAGCAGAACACTGAAGCTTTCTTT. This rearrangement joins TRBV11-3 to TRBJ1-1; possible D gene TRBD1, 5 bases. The CDR3 length is 13 residues. Germline assignment: CDR1 SGHNT and CDR2 YENEEA. The germline V and J ends were trimmed by 8 bases and 1 base, with 11 bases remaining between them.

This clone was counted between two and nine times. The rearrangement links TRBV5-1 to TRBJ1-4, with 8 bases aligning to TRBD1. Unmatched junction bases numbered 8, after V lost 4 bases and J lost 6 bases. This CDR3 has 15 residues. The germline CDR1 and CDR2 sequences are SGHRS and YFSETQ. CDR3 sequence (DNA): TGCGCCAGCAGCACCGGACAGGGAGGTGATGAAAAACTGTTTTTT. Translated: CASSTGQGGDEKLFF. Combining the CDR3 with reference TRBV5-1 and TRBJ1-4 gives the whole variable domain KAGVTQTPRYLIKTRGQQVTLSCSPISGHRSVSWYQQTPGQGLQFLFEYFSETQRNKGNFPGRFSGRQFSNSRSEMNVSTLELGDSALYLCASSTGQGGDEKLFFGSGTQLSVL.

CDR3 in DNA: TGTGCCAGTAGTCAGAGGTCAGAGAACACTGAAGCTTTCTTT. Protein: CASSQRSENTEAFF. The rearrangement uses TRBV19 and TRBJ1-1; no definite D call. V was shortened by 5 bases and J by 1 base, with 11 bases between the two germline ends. Germline CDR1 and CDR2: LNHDA and SQIVND (reference sequence). This CDR3 has 14 residues.

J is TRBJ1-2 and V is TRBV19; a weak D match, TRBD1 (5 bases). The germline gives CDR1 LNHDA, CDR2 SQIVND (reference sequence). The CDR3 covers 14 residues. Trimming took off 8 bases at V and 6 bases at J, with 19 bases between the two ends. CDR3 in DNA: TGTGCCAGTTCCCGGAGGGGTGAGTCCGATGGCTACACCTTC. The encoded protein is CASSRRGESDGYTF.

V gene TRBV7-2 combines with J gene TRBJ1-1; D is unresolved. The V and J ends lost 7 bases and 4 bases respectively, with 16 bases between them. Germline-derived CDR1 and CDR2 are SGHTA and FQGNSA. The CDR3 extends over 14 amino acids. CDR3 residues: CASTRTRASTEAFF. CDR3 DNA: TGTGCCAGCACCCGCACGAGGGCGAGCACTGAAGCTTTCTTT.

In DNA form, the CDR3 reads TGTGCCATCAGTGACGGTCGGTACACTGAAGCTTTCTTT. Translating it yields CAISDGRYTEAFF. V usage is TRBV10-3 and J usage is TRBJ1-1; no firm D call. Trimming took 3 bases from V and 3 from J, leaving 8 bases between them. The CDR3 extends over 13 amino acids. Germline lookup yields CDR1 ENHRY and CDR2 SYGVKD.

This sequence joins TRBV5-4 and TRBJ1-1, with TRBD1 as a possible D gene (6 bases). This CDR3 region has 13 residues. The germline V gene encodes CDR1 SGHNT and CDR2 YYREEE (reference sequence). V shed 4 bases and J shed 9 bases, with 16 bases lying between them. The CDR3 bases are TGTGCCAGCAGCCCGAACATGGACAGTAAAGCTTTCTTT. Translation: CASSPNMDSKAFF.

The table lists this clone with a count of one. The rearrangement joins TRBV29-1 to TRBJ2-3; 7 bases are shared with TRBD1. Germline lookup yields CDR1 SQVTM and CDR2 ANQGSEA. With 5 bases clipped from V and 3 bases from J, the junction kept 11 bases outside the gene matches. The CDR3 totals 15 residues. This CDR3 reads CSVPTAGGRTDTQYF. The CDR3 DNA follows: TGCAGCGTTCCGACGGCAGGGGGACGGACAGATACGCAGTATTTT.

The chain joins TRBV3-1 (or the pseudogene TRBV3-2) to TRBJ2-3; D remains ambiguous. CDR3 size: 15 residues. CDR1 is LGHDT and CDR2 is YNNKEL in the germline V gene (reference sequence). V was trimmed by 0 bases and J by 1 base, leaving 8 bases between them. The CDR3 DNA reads TGTGCCAGCAGCCAAGATAGGCACCGCACAGATACGCAGTATTTT. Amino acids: CASSQDRHRTDTQYF.

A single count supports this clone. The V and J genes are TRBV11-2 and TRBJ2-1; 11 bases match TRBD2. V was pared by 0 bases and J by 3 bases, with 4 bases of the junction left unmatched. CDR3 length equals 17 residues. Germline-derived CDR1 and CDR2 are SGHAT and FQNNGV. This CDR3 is CASSLDYGTSGYNEQFF. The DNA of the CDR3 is TGTGCCAGCAGCTTAGATTACGGGACTAGCGGCTACAATGAGCAGTTCTTC.

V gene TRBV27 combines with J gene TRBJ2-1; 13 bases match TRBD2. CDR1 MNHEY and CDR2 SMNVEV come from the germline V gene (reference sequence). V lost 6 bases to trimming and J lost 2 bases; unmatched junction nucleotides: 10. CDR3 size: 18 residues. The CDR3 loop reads CASRPGLAGSKAYNEQFF. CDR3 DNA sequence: TGTGCCAGCAGACCGGGACTAGCGGGATCTAAGGCCTACAATGAGCAGTTCTTC.

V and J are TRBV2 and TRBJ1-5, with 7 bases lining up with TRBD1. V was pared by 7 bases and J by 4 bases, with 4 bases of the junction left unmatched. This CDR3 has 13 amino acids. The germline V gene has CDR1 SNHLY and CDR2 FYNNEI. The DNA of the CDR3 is TGTGCCAGCATGGGGACAGTAAATCAGCCCCAGCATTTT. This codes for CASMGTVNQPQHF.

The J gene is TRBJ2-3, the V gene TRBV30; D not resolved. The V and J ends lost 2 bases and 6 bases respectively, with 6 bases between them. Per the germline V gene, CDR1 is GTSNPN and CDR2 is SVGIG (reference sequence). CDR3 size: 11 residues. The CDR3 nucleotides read TGTGCCTGGAGTTTTGGGGATACGCAGTATTTT. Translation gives CAWSFGDTQYF.

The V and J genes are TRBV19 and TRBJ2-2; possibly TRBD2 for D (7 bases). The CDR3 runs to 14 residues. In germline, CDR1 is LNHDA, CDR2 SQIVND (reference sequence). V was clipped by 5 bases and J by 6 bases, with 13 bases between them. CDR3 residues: CASSVGGRPGELFF. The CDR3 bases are TGTGCCAGTAGTGTCGGGGGGCGGCCCGGGGAGCTGTTTTTT.

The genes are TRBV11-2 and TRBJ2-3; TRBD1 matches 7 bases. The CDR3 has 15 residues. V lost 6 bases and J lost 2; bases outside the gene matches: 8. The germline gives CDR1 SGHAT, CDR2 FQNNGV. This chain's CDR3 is CASRGTGVSTDTQYF. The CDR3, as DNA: TGTGCCAGCAGAGGAACAGGGGTTTCCACAGATACGCAGTATTTT. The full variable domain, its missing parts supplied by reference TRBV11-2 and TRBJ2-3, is EAGVAQSPRYKIIEKRQSVAFWCNPISGHATLYWYQQILGQGPKLLIQFQNNGVVDDSQLPKDRFSAERLKGVDSTLKIQPAKLEDSAVYLCASRGTGVSTDTQYFGPGTRLTVL.

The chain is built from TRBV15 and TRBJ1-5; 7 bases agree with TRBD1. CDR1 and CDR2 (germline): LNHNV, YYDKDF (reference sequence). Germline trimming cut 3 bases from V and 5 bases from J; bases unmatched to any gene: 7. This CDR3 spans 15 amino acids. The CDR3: CATSRGTAGDQPQHF. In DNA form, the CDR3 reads TGTGCCACCAGCAGGGGGACAGCGGGGGATCAGCCCCAGCATTTT.

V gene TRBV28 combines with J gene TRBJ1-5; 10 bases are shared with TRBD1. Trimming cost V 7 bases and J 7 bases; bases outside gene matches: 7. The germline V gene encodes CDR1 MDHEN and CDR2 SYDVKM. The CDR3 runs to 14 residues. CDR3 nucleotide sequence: TGTGCCAGCACTGCCGGGACAGGGGTGCAGCCCCAGCATTTT. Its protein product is CASTAGTGVQPQHF.

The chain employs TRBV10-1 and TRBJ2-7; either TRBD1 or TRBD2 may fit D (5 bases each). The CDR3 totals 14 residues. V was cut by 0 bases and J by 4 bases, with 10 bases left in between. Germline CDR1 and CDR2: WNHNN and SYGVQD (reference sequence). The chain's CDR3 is CASSESRGRYEQYF. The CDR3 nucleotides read TGCGCCAGCAGTGAGTCTAGGGGACGTTACGAGCAGTACTTC.

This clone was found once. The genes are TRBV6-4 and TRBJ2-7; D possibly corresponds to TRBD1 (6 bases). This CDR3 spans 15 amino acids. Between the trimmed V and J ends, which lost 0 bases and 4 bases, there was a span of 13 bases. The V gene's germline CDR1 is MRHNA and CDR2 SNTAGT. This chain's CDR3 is CASSDSIRGRYEQYF. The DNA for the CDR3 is TGTGCCAGCAGTGACTCGATCAGGGGTAGGTACGAGCAGTACTTC.

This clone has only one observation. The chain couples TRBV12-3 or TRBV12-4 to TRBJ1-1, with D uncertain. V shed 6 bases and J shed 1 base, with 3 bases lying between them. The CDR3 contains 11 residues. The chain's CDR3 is CASRGNTEAFF. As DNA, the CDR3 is TGTGCCAGCAGGGGGAACACTGAAGCTTTCTTT.

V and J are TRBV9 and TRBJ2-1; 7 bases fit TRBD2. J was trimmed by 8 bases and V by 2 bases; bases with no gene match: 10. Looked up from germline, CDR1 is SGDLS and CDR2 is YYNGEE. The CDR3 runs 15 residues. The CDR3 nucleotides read TGTGCCAGCAGCGTTCGGGCCGGGAGGTACCATGAGCAGTTCTTC. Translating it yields CASSVRAGRYHEQFF.

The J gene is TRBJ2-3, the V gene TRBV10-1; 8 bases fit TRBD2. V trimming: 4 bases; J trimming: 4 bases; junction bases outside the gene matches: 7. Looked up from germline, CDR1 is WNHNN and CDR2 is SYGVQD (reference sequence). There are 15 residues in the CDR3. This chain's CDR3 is CASSAASGFADTQYF. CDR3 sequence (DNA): TGCGCCAGCAGTGCGGCTAGCGGGTTCGCAGATACGCAGTATTTT.

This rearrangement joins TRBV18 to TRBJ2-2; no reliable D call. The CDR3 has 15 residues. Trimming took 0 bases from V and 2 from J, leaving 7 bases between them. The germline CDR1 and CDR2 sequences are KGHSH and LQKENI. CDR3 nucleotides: TGTGCCAGCTCACCACCGAACCGCAACACCGGGGAGCTGTTTTTT. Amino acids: CASSPPNRNTGELFF.

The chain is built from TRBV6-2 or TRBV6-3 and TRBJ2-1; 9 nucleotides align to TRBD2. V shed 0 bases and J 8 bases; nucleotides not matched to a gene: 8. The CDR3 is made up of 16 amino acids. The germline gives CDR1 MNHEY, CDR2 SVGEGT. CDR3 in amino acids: CASSYSFSGSQDEQFF. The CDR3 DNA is TGTGCCAGCAGTTACTCGTTTAGCGGGAGTCAAGATGAGCAGTTCTTC.

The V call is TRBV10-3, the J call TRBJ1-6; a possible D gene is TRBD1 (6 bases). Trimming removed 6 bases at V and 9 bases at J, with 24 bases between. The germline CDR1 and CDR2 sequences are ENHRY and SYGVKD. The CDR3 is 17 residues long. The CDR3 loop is CAISSTEPGGAASPLHF. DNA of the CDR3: TGTGCCATCAGCTCGACAGAACCGGGGGGGGCGGCTTCACCCCTCCACTTT.

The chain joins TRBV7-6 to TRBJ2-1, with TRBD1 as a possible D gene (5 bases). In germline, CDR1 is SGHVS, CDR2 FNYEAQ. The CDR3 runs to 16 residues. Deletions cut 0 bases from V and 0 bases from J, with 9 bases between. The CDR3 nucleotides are TGTGCCAGCAGCTTAGCGGGGCCTCACTCCTACAATGAGCAGTTCTTC. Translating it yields CASSLAGPHSYNEQFF. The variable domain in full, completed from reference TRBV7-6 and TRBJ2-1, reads GAGVSQSPRYKVTKRGQDVALRCDPISGHVSLYWYRQALGQGPEFLTYFNYEAQQDKSGLPNDRFSAERPEGSISTLTIQRTEQRDSAMYRCASSLAGPHSYNEQFFGPGTRLTVL.